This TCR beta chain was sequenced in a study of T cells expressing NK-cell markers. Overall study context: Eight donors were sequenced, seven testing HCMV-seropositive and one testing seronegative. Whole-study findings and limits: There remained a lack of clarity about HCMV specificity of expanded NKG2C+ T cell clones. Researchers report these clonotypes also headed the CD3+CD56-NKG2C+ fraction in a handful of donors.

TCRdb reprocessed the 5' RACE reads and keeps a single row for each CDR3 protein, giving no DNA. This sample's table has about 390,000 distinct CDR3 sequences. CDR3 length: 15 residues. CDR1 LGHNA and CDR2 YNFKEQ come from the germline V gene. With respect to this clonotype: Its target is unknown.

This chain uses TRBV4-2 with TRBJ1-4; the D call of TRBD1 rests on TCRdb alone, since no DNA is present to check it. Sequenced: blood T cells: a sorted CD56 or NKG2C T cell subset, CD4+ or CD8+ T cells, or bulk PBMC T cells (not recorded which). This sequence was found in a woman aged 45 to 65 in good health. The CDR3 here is CASSQRQAVNEKLFF.